This T cell receptor (beta chain) was sequenced for a study of tumor T cells in aggressive B-cell lymphoma (TCRdb year 2017). Of note for this clone: This receptor's antigen is unknown. No base quality information exists; no much larger clone differs at one position.

Libraries were constructed by the immunoSEQ multiplex PCR assay. The table was pulled from immuneACCESS by TCRdb, which kept in-frame rearrangements only. Such tables lose some clones; where checked, under half of the loss comes from unresolved V genes, and the rest has no known cause. Present in this sample are 750 to 900 clones, over 60% of which were seen just once. The ten largest clonotypes hold around 20% of the sample. The CDR3 numbers 14 residues from cysteine through phenylalanine. The only DNA kept is the CDR3, 42 bases in frame from the first base. Trimming removed 4 bases from V and 4 bases from J, leaving 8 bases between the germline ends. From a lookup of the germline V gene, CDR1 and CDR2 are WSHSY and SAAADI.

Recombination joined TRBV10-2 with TRBJ1-6, with no reliable assignment of the D segment. This clonotype was sampled from an adult with diffuse large B cell lymphoma. Sequenced material: tumor tissue. This receptor carries the CDR3 CASSVQKYNSPLHF. The nucleotides are TGCGCCAGCAGTGTACAGAAATATAATTCACCCCTCCACTTT.